The rows below give T cell receptor beta chains drawn from one sample of a study of blood T cell repertoires in COVID-19. Libraries were prepared by immunoSEQ multiplex PCR; TCRdb keeps only in-frame clonotypes and omits some of them. The sample has hundreds of thousands of clones, 85% seen once; the top ten hold around 0.97%. The sample comprised peripheral blood. These receptor sequences come from a man in his forties with acute or convalescent COVID-19. CDR3s include the opening cysteine and the closing phenylalanine or tryptophan. Fields, in order: J gene, clone size, D gene, V gene, CDR3 protein, CDR3 DNA. A D gene is named only where the DNA matches it firmly. Some rows mark clone size as missing; the rest say once, few, many or name a class of expanded clone.

>TRBJ2-5|NA|NA|TRBV7-2
CASSLRPGAGRETQYF
TGTGCCAGCAGCTTACGTCCGGGAGCAGGTCGAGAGACCCAGTACTTC
>TRBJ1-2|NA|NA|TRBV5-6
CASRFTQRGGHGYTF
TGTGCCAGCAGATTTACCCAGCGCGGTGGTCATGGCTACACCTTC
>TRBJ1-5|NA|NA|TRBV6-6
CASSYRGNQPQHF
TGTGCCAGCAGTTACCGGGGTAATCAGCCCCAGCATTTT
>TRBJ1-1|once|NA|TRBV30
CAWSLASAEAFF
TGTGCCTGGTCCCTGGCCAGCGCTGAAGCTTTCTTT
>TRBJ1-3|NA|NA|TRBV6-5
CASSDSGNTIYF
TGTGCCAGCAGTGACTCCGGTAACACCATATATTTT
>TRBJ1-1|NA|NA|TRBV6-2/TRBV6-3
CASSLGGPNTEAFF
TGTGCCAGCAGTTTAGGAGGGCCAAACACTGAAGCTTTCTTT
>TRBJ1-2|NA|NA|TRBV5-6
CASSSGSNYGYTF
TGTGCCAGCAGCTCAGGGTCCAACTATGGCTACACCTTC
>TRBJ2-1|NA|NA|TRBV9
CASSVATQGSEQFF
TGTGCCAGCAGCGTAGCTACCCAGGGGAGTGAGCAGTTCTTC
>TRBJ2-2|NA|TRBD1|TRBV7-2
CASSKQGVGQVGSTGELFF
TGTGCCAGCAGCAAACAGGGGGTGGGCCAAGTGGGTAGCACCGGGGAGCTGTTTTTT
>TRBJ1-3|NA|TRBD1|TRBV7-9
CASSFWTGGNTIYF
TGTGCCAGCAGCTTCTGGACAGGAGGAAACACCATATATTTT
>TRBJ1-2|NA|NA|TRBV5-4
CASSLPGEYDGYTF
TGTGCCAGCAGCTTGCCAGGGGAATACGATGGCTACACCTTC
>TRBJ1-3|NA|NA|TRBV5-5
CASSRDINRVSGNTIYF
TGTGCCAGCAGCCGAGACATTAACAGGGTTTCTGGAAACACCATATATTTT
>TRBJ1-1|NA|NA|TRBV2
CASWTTDSAIMNTEAFF
TGTGCCAGCTGGACCACGGACAGTGCTATCATGAACACTGAAGCTTTCTTT
>TRBJ1-5|NA|NA|TRBV7-2
CASSLDRVDQPQHF
TGTGCCAGCAGCTTAGACAGGGTAGATCAGCCCCAGCATTTT
>TRBJ2-5|NA|TRBD2|TRBV12-5
CASGLVRTGVVASGGIQETQYF
TGTGCTAGTGGTTTGGTGCGGACAGGGGTGGTCGCTAGCGGGGGGATTCAAGAGACCCAGTACTTC
>TRBJ2-7|NA|NA|TRBV12-3/TRBV12-4
CASSLGSSYEQYF
TGTGCCAGCAGTTTAGGTAGCTCCTACGAGCAGTACTTC
>TRBJ2-2|NA|NA|TRBV27
CAGERKMSNTGELFF
TGTGCCGGAGAACGAAAGATGTCGAACACCGGGGAGCTGTTTTTT
>TRBJ1-1|NA|NA|TRBV5-1
CASSLDGGTEAFF
TGCGCCAGCAGCCTCGACGGAGGCACTGAAGCTTTCTTT
>TRBJ1-5|NA|NA|TRBV18
CASSPMRDNQPQHF
TGTGCCAGCTCACCAATGCGAGACAATCAGCCCCAGCATTTT
>TRBJ1-2|NA|TRBD1|TRBV4-3
CASSQTGGAYYGYTF
TGCGCCAGCAGCCAGACAGGGGGAGCGTACTATGGCTACACCTTC
>TRBJ2-1|NA|TRBD2|TRBV9
CASSVEAGGPFNEQFF
TGTGCCAGCAGCGTAGAAGCGGGGGGGCCCTTCAATGAGCAGTTCTTC
>TRBJ2-1|NA|TRBD2|TRBV7-2
CASRRGDYNEQFF
TGTGCCAGCCGGCGGGGGGACTACAATGAGCAGTTCTTC
>TRBJ2-3|NA|NA|TRBV1
CTSSQDTPLAGGSTDTQYF
TGCACCAGCAGCCAAGATACCCCCCTAGCGGGGGGAAGCACAGATACGCAGTATTTT
>TRBJ2-7|few|NA|TRBV15
CATSRERQAKDLGEQYF
TGTGCCACCAGCAGAGAAAGACAGGCCAAGGACTTAGGCGAGCAGTACTTC
>TRBJ1-2|once|NA|TRBV29-1
CSVDGEGLAAINYGYTF
TGCAGCGTTGATGGGGAGGGCCTTGCCGCCATTAACTATGGCTACACCTTC
>TRBJ2-2|NA|NA|TRBV9
CASSLTITGELFF
TGTGCCAGCAGCTTGACTATCACCGGGGAGCTGTTTTTT
>TRBJ2-5|once|TRBD2|TRBV9
CASSSGTSGVETQYF
TGTGCCAGCAGCTCAGGGACTAGCGGGGTGGAGACCCAGTACTTC
>TRBJ1-1|NA|NA|TRBV6-5
CASSRTGEAFF
TGTGCCAGCAGCCGGACGGGGGAAGCTTTCTTT
>TRBJ2-7|NA|TRBD2|TRBV6-5
CASRGLALYEQYF
TGTGCCAGCAGGGGACTAGCATTATACGAGCAGTACTTC
>TRBJ1-5|once|NA|TRBV5-6
CASSLSNQPQHF
TGTGCCAGCAGCTTGTCAAATCAGCCCCAGCATTTT
>TRBJ2-2|NA|NA|TRBV7-3
CASSQVAGTGELFF
TGTGCCAGCAGCCAGGTCGCGGGCACCGGGGAGCTGTTTTTT
>TRBJ2-4|NA|NA|TRBV21-1
CASSKVGRGQVPRGNIQYF
TGTGCCAGCAGCAAAGTAGGCAGGGGGCAAGTACCCAGGGGAAACATTCAGTACTTC
>TRBJ1-1|NA|TRBD1|TRBV9
CASSVASGRHRGNTEAFF
TGTGCCAGCAGCGTAGCCTCTGGACGACACAGGGGAAACACTGAAGCTTTCTTT
>TRBJ1-3|NA|NA|TRBV6-6
CASSYLEDTIYF
TGTGCCAGCAGTTACTTGGAGGACACCATATATTTT
>TRBJ2-3|NA|NA|TRBV7-6
CASSLWAGADTQYF
TGTGCCAGCAGCTTATGGGCGGGTGCAGATACGCAGTATTTT
>TRBJ1-1|NA|NA|TRBV2
CASSEDEGGDTEAFF
TGTGCCAGCAGTGAAGATGAGGGCGGGGACACTGAAGCTTTCTTT
>TRBJ1-6|NA|NA|TRBV18
CASSPADVRGFNSPLHF
TGTGCCAGCTCACCGGCGGACGTCAGGGGATTTAATTCACCCCTCCACTTT
>TRBJ2-6|NA|TRBD1|TRBV7-9
CASSLGQGRYAGANVLTF
TGTGCCAGCAGCTTAGGACAGGGCCGCTATGCTGGGGCCAACGTCCTGACTTTC
>TRBJ1-2|few|NA|TRBV20-1
CSQGAGYTF
TGCAGTCAAGGGGCGGGCTACACCTTC
>TRBJ2-5|NA|TRBD2|TRBV5-4
CASSRGGVGKETQYF
TGTGCCAGCAGCAGGGGAGGGGTGGGCAAAGAGACCCAGTACTTC
>TRBJ1-5|NA|NA|TRBV28
CATTTVNSNQPQHF
TGTGCCACCACGACAGTCAATAGCAATCAGCCCCAGCATTTT
>TRBJ1-3|NA|NA|TRBV5-4
CASSFQGTGNTIYF
TGTGCCAGCAGCTTTCAGGGAACTGGAAACACCATATATTTT
>TRBJ1-5|NA|NA|TRBV19
CASRLDRTQPQHF
TGTGCCAGTAGGTTGGACAGAACTCAGCCCCAGCATTTT
>TRBJ1-5|once|TRBD1|TRBV5-1
CASSGSGGSSNQPQHF
TGCGCCAGCAGCGGATCAGGGGGCTCGAGCAATCAGCCCCAGCATTTT